The T cell receptor (beta chain) described here comes from a study of T cell repertoires in cytomegalovirus infection. CDR1 is SGHTA, CDR2 FQGNSA, per germline. The CDR3 is made up of 17 amino acids. V dropped 4 bases and J dropped 4; count of bases not matched to a gene: 12. TCRdb reprocessed the reads with MiXCR, giving one entry per CDR3 protein. The profile shows about 330,000 distinct CDR3 sequences, 34% of them singletons. Broader study findings: HLA-C-restricted CMV-specific TCR beta clonotypes prevailed in the ex vivo response.

This clonotype was seen a few times. Its antigen is unidentified. This chain joins TRBV7-2 and TRBJ1-3, with 8 bases that match TRBD1. The input for sequencing was cultured PBMCs, taken from culture after CMV antigen stimulation. The receptor was derived from a human donor in good health (CMV status not recorded). Some clones in this sample may be carry-over from other donors' samples. The CDR3: CASSSRLQGALGNTIYF. CDR3 nucleotides: TGTGCCAGCAGCTCTAGACTTCAGGGGGCGCTCGGAAACACCATATATTTT.